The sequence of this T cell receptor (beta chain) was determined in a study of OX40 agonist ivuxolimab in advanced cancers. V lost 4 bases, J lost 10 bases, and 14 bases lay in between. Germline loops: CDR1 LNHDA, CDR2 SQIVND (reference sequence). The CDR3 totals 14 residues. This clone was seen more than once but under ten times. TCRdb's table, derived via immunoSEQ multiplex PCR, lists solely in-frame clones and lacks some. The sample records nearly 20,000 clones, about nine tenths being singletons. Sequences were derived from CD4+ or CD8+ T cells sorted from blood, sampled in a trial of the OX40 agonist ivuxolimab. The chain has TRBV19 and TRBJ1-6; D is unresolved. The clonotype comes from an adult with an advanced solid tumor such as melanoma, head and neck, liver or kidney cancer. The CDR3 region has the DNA TGTGCCAGTAGTAGATCCAGGTTCGGATCACCCCTCCACTTT. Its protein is CASSRSRFGSPLHF.